The 5 T cell receptor beta chains listed next were all sequenced from one sample in a study of early T cells in non-severe SARS-CoV-2 infection. One entry per CDR3 protein, called by TCRdb with MiXCR from the 5' RACE reads. This table holds tens of thousands of distinct CDR3 sequences, more than 9% found once. The sample taken for sequencing was whole blood. These receptors came from an adult who was a healthcare worker with PCR-confirmed SARS-CoV-2 infection or an uninfected control (not recorded which).

This sequence joins TRBV12-3 or TRBV12-4 and TRBJ1-1; D is unclear. V lost 4 bases and J 5 bases, leaving 17 bases between the germline ends. The CDR3 is made up of 15 amino acids. CDR3 protein: CASSYGRSMRTEAFF. CDR3 nucleotide sequence: TGTGCCAGCAGTTATGGACGGTCCATGAGGACTGAAGCTTTCTTT.

This clonotype was seen more than once but under ten times. The genes are TRBV12-3 or TRBV12-4 and TRBJ2-2, with 7 bases aligning to TRBD1. The CDR3 spans 15 residues. J was trimmed by 7 bases and V by 5 bases; bases with no gene match: 10. CDR3 residues: CASSPHRGELGELFF. The CDR3, as DNA: TGTGCCAGCAGTCCTCACAGGGGAGAACTCGGGGAGCTGTTTTTT.

This clonotype came up many times. The chain couples TRBV20-1 to TRBJ2-1, with 14 bases lining up with TRBD2. Germline V gene sequence: CDR1 DFQATT, CDR2 SNEGSKA (reference sequence). This CDR3 region has 16 residues. J lost 10 bases, V lost 0 bases, and 8 bases had no gene match. The CDR3 nucleotides are TGCAGTGCTAGAGATTTGGGGACTAGCGGGGGCGGAGAGCAGTTCTTC. It is translated as CSARDLGTSGGGEQFF.

This clonotype showed up many times. The chain employs TRBV29-1 and TRBJ1-1; 7 nucleotides match TRBD1. The CDR3 runs to 11 residues. CDR1 is SQVTM, CDR2 ANQGSEA, per germline. The V and J ends lost 6 bases and 11 bases, in that order; junction bases with no gene match: 9. CDR3 nucleotide sequence: TGCAGCGTAGACCCGACAGGGCGGGCTTTCTTT. It specifies CSVDPTGRAFF. The whole variable domain, filled in from reference TRBV29-1 and TRBJ1-1, reads SAVISQKPSRDICQRGTSLTIQCQVDSQVTMMFWYRQQPGQSLTLIATANQGSEATYESGFVIDKFPISRPNLTFSTLTVSNMSPEDSSIYLCSVDPTGRAFFGQGTRLTVV.

CDR3 sequence: CASSQRSYTGELFF. The DNA for the CDR3 is TGTGCCAGCAGCCAACGGTCGTACACCGGGGAGCTGTTTTTT. The J gene is TRBJ2-2, the V gene TRBV14; unclear D gene. Germline values: CDR1 SGHDN, CDR2 FVKESK. CDR3 length equals 14 residues. V was trimmed by 2 bases and J by 3 bases, leaving 7 bases between them.